Described below is a single T cell receptor (beta chain) sequence and its context. This entry belongs to a study of metastatic and nonmetastatic thyroid tumors. Thyroid surgery was preceded by no treatment in any patient. In germline, CDR1 is MGHRA, CDR2 YSYEKL. V shed 3 bases, J shed 7 bases, and the junction held 4 bases outside the gene matches. The CDR3 runs 14 residues. TCRdb redid the clone calls on the PCR reads using MiXCR. This table holds fewer than 55,000 clones, around 15% found once. The clonotype originates from a female donor with papillary thyroid cancer or a benign thyroid nodule (not recorded which). Some clones in this sample may be carry-over from other donors' samples. The chain uses TRBV4-1 and TRBJ1-4; 8 positions agree with TRBD1. Sequenced sample: blood. CDR3 sequence reads: CASSQRQGSEKLFF. The CDR3 DNA reads TGCGCCAGCAGCCAGAGACAGGGGAGTGAAAAACTGTTTTTT.